This T cell receptor (beta chain) came from a study of T cells after yellow fever vaccination. Whole-study context: SMART-Seq v4 Ultra Low Input handled preparation of low-cell-number fractions. The study's findings and limits: After the booster, approximately 96% of CD4 and about nine tenths of CD8 primary-response clones were re-detected. Abundant clonotypes (contaminants from the bulk population) could be present in FACS-sorted repertoires.

TCR cDNA was made by 5'RACE template switching, adding a universal primer site and UMIs. MiXCR, applied by TCRdb to the 5' RACE reads, yields one record per CDR3 protein. Of about 160,000 distinct CDR3 sequences in the sample, 6% to 7.5% were seen once. This clonotype was seen only a few times. The antigen is unknown. J was trimmed by 6 bases and V by 0 bases; bases with no gene match: 2. CDR3 length: 13 residues. In germline, CDR1 is SGHNT, CDR2 YYREEE (reference sequence). This chain joins TRBV5-4 and TRBJ1-2; TRBD1 matches at 7 bases. Sequencing used CD4+ T cells sorted from PBMCs, obtained about 5 days after the first yellow fever vaccination. The origin of this receptor is a man younger than 35 who received the YFV17D yellow fever vaccine. CDR3 region: CASSLVGGDGYTF. The CDR3 DNA sequence: TGTGCCAGCAGCTTGGTAGGGGGCGATGGCTACACCTTC.